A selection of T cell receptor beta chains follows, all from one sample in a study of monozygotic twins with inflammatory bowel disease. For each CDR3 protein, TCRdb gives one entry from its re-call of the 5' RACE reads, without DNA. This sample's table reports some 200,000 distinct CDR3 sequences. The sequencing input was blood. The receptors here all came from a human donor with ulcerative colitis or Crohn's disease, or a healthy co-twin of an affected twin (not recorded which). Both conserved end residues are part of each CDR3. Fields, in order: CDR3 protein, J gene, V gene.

CASSFRGQGGSPLHF	TRBJ1-6	TRBV12-3/TRBV12-4
CASSNRQGVNGYTF	TRBJ1-2	TRBV7-6
CASSDPLGHAGDTQYF	TRBJ2-3	TRBV10-1
CASRLGARYEQYF	TRBJ2-7	TRBV27
CASSGLSLGGQETQYF	TRBJ2-5	TRBV10-2
CASSQEGSSGGYEQYF	TRBJ2-7	TRBV3-1
CASSSATSGGAGYNEQFF	TRBJ2-1	TRBV12-3/TRBV12-4
CASSQRPGTSVYNEQFF	TRBJ2-1	TRBV3-1
CASSFEGPSYEQYF	TRBJ2-7	TRBV5-1
CASSSPPSGGSPYEQYF	TRBJ2-7	TRBV6-2/TRBV6-3
CSARGGLATDTQYF	TRBJ2-3	TRBV20-1
CASGTDSYGYTF	TRBJ1-2	TRBV2
CASSLWTGYPDTQYF	TRBJ2-3	TRBV7-9
CASSYWNVRENTEAFF	TRBJ1-1	TRBV6-2/TRBV6-3
CASSLAAGEANYGYTF	TRBJ1-2	TRBV7-9
CASSHGDRTGSPLHF	TRBJ1-6	TRBV3-1
CASGRQGGGHGYTF	TRBJ1-2	TRBV27
CASRPPNQETQYF	TRBJ2-5	TRBV6-1
CASSAVTDTQYF	TRBJ2-3	TRBV4-2
CASSLVSVSTTGELFF	TRBJ2-2	TRBV5-1
CASSSRQGRVTEAFF	TRBJ1-1	TRBV5-1
CSAPGQGIPGANVLTF	TRBJ2-6	TRBV20-1
CASSRTSGGSSYEQYF	TRBJ2-7	TRBV4-1
CASSQVDGDQETQYF	TRBJ2-5	TRBV4-1
CASSAGTRATQYF	TRBJ2-3	TRBV12-3/TRBV12-4
CATSRRSQQETQYF	TRBJ2-5	TRBV15
CASSSHRTGRARPSPLHF	TRBJ1-6	TRBV11-1